The 30 T cell receptor beta chains reported below all come from one sample, sequenced in a study of T cells in Graves' hyperthyroidism and ophthalmopathy. The CDR3 regions of TCR beta were amplified from RNA transcripts. When the TCR CDR3 underwent first-round RT-PCR, the HTBI primer set was used. TCRdb independently ran MiXCR on the multiplex PCR reads; one entry per CDR3 protein. The sample holds some 420,000 distinct CDR3 sequences; roughly an eighth are singletons and the top ten take 5.3%. Sequencing used blood. The receptors here all came from a woman aged 18-29 years with Graves' hyperthyroidism.

The DNA of the CDR3 is TGCGCCAGCAGCCAGGGACATTCAACTAATGAAAAACTGTTTTTT. Protein: CASSQGHSTNEKLFF. V and J are TRBV5-1 and TRBJ1-4; D perhaps matches TRBD1 (6 bases). The CDR3 runs to 15 residues. Germline V gene data show CDR1 as SGHRS and CDR2 as YFSETQ. V was clipped by 4 bases and J by 0 bases, with 10 bases between them.

This rearrangement joins TRBV4-1 to TRBJ2-7, with D tentatively TRBD2 (6 bases). Germline CDR1 MGHRA, CDR2 YSYEKL. Trimming removed 1 base at V and 1 base at J, with 11 bases between. The CDR3 totals 15 residues. In nucleotides, the CDR3 is TGCGCCAGCAGCCAAGCACGGGAGTTTTCCTACGAGCAGTACTTC. It encodes CASSQAREFSYEQYF.

This clonotype has a handful of counts. A clone one base away is much larger, so this may be a read error. The V and J genes are TRBV12-3 or TRBV12-4 and TRBJ1-1; D is possibly TRBD1 (5 bases). V dropped 7 bases and J dropped 4 bases, with 16 bases sitting between them. This CDR3 is 14 amino acids long. The CDR3 DNA sequence: TGTGCCAGCACCCCACCTGGGGCCCTCACTGAAGCTTTCTTT. Its translation: CASTPPGALTEAFF.

This clonotype appeared many times. The rearrangement uses TRBV30 and TRBJ2-1; 10 bases line up with TRBD1. Per the germline V gene, CDR1 is GTSNPN and CDR2 is SVGIG (reference sequence). CDR3 length: 16 amino acids. V shed 2 bases and J 3 bases; nucleotides not matched to a gene: 7. In nucleotides, the CDR3 is TGTGCCTGGAGTAGGGGGGACAGGGGAGGCTACAATGAGCAGTTCTTC. Its protein is CAWSRGDRGGYNEQFF.

The chain couples TRBV5-1 to TRBJ2-7; no reliable D call. V dropped 2 bases and J dropped 3 bases, with 18 bases sitting between them. CDR3 length: 16 amino acids. Germline V CDR1 and CDR2: SGHRS, YFSETQ. The CDR3 DNA sequence: TGCGCCAGCAGCTTCCCGGGCCGGAACGGAAACTACGAGCAGTACTTC. This gives the protein CASSFPGRNGNYEQYF.

As for this clonotype: This clone may be a read error of a much larger clone one base away. The V and J genes are TRBV11-3 and TRBJ2-1; D not resolved. The better agreement between TRBJ2-7 and the DNA end casts doubt on the J call. From germline, CDR1 is SGHNT and CDR2 YENEEA. This CDR3 comprises 16 residues. In DNA form, the CDR3 reads TGTGCCAGCAGCTTACTCCCACAGCCGGTATACAATGAGCAGTACTTC. This sequence encodes CASSLLPQPVYNEQYF.

This clonotype has a handful of counts. The V gene is TRBV9, the J gene TRBJ2-1, with D possibly TRBD1 on 5 matching bases. Germline V gives CDR1 SGDLS, CDR2 YYNGEE. The CDR3 spans 14 residues. Trimming removed 0 bases from V and 4 bases from J, with 8 bases in between. The CDR3 loop is CASSVDGQYNEQFF. As DNA, the CDR3 is TGTGCCAGCAGCGTAGATGGACAATACAATGAGCAGTTCTTC.

This clonotype was seen many times. The chain carries TRBV27 and TRBJ2-1; D gene unclear. V gave up 5 bases and J gave up 9 bases, with 14 bases separating them. CDR3 size: 13 residues. Germline assignment: CDR1 MNHEY and CDR2 SMNVEV (reference sequence). CDR3 in DNA: TGTGCCAGCAGTCCTAGGGTTGAGAGTGAGCAGTTCTTC. Translating it yields CASSPRVESEQFF.

This clonotype was counted at least ten times. The chain combines TRBV30 with TRBJ2-6; no firm D call. V was pared by 0 bases and J by 1 base, with 1 base between. The V gene's germline CDR1 is GTSNPN and CDR2 SVGIG (reference sequence). The CDR3 is 13 residues long. CDR3 in amino acids: CAWSVSGANVLTF. As DNA, the CDR3 is TGTGCCTGGAGTGTTTCTGGGGCCAACGTCCTGACTTTC.

This clonotype came up many times. This chain connects TRBV12-3 or TRBV12-4 to TRBJ2-4; 8 bases are a match to TRBD1. After removal of 4 bases from V and 8 bases from J, the junction contained 4 bases not matched to a gene. This CDR3 has 13 amino acids. The CDR3 nucleotides read TGTGCCAGCAGTTCAGGGGGCGGAGACATTCAGTACTTC. Its translation: CASSSGGGDIQYF.

This chain joins TRBV3-1 and TRBJ2-7; 9 bases are a match to TRBD2. The junction had 6 bases not matched to a gene; V was cut back by 2 bases and J by 7 bases. Per the germline V gene, CDR1 is LGHDT and CDR2 is YNNKEL (reference sequence). CDR3 length equals 14 residues. The CDR3 is CASSQLAGEGEQYF. The CDR3 nucleotides are TGTGCCAGCAGCCAATTAGCGGGAGAGGGGGAGCAGTACTTC.

This chain connects TRBV12-3 or TRBV12-4 to TRBJ1-1, with no clear D. The CDR3 spans 11 residues. The ends were cut back, 4 bases at V and 11 bases at J, with 11 bases in the middle. CDR3 residues: CASSSGTFAFF. Here the CDR3 DNA reads TGTGCCAGCAGTTCAGGTACCTTCGCTTTCTTT.

In its sample, this clonotype was seen many times. J is TRBJ2-3 and V is TRBV28, with 12 bases that match TRBD2. Germline V gene sequence: CDR1 MDHEN, CDR2 SYDVKM. There are 18 residues in the CDR3. J gave up 0 bases and V 5 bases, and 9 bases lay outside the gene matches. CDR3 residues: CASSQRLAGVTSTDTQYF. The CDR3 coding sequence is TGTGCCAGCAGTCAAAGACTAGCGGGAGTCACTAGCACAGATACGCAGTATTTT. The entire variable domain, with the rest obtained from reference TRBV28 and TRBJ2-3, is as follows: DVKVTQSSRYLVKRTGEKVFLECVQDMDHENMFWYRQDPGLGLRLIYFSYDVKMKEKGDIPEGYSVSREKKERFSLILESASTNQTSMYLCASSQRLAGVTSTDTQYFGPGTRLTVL.

This clonotype showed up many times. The chain carries TRBV7-9 and TRBJ2-7; the match to TRBD2 covers 7 bases. Losses at the gene ends were 5 bases for V and 0 bases for J; bases not matched to a gene: 4. The CDR3 consists of 14 residues. The germline gives CDR1 SEHNR, CDR2 FQNEAQ (reference sequence). The CDR3 coding sequence is TGTGCCAGCAGCGAGCGGGACCGCTCCTACGAGCAGTACTTC. Its translation is CASSERDRSYEQYF.

The chain links TRBV2 to TRBJ2-7; 8 positions agree with TRBD2. This CDR3 is 16 amino acids long. Per the germline V gene, CDR1 is SNHLY and CDR2 is FYNNEI. The J segment lost 0 bases and the V segment lost 6 bases, leaving 10 bases of the junction unmatched. The CDR3 is CASRFLGREVSYEQYF. CDR3 bases: TGTGCCAGCAGGTTTCTTGGGCGGGAGGTCTCCTACGAGCAGTACTTC.

At least ten counts were recorded for this clonotype. V is TRBV20-1 and J is TRBJ1-5; D is unresolved. The germline V gene has CDR1 DFQATT and CDR2 SNEGSKA (reference sequence). The CDR3 is 15 residues long. V lost 0 bases, J lost 3 bases, and 12 bases lay in between. In DNA, the CDR3 is TGCAGTGCTAGAGATCCAAAGGGTACCAATCAGCCCCAGCATTTT. The encoded protein is CSARDPKGTNQPQHF.

Many counts were recorded for this clonotype. The chain employs TRBV7-3 and TRBJ1-1; D is undetermined. This CDR3 contains 13 residues. Per the germline V gene, CDR1 is SGHTA and CDR2 is FQGTGA. V lost 6 bases, J lost 1 base, and 9 bases lay in between. The CDR3 nucleotides are TGTGCCAGCAGTTTCGACACGAACACTGAAGCTTTCTTT. Encoded protein: CASSFDTNTEAFF.

Concerning this clonotype: A much larger clone differs by one base, so this may be a read error. V gene TRBV29-1 combines with J gene TRBJ2-7; no reliable D call. CDR3 length equals 13 residues. Germline CDR1 reads SQVTM; CDR2 reads ANQGSEA. The CDR3 DNA sequence: TGCAGCGTTGGTCCCGACCTCACCTACGATCAGTACTTC. Protein product: CSVGPDLTYDQYF.

This chain links TRBV7-9 with TRBJ2-1, with D perhaps being TRBD1 or TRBD2 (5 bases each). Trimming left V 6 bases short and J 8 bases short, with 11 bases between. Germline V gene sequence: CDR1 SEHNR, CDR2 FQNEAQ (reference sequence). This CDR3 has 12 residues. The CDR3 region has the DNA TGTGCCAGCAGAGAAGGGACCGATGAGCAGTTCTTC. The encoded protein is CASREGTDEQFF.

At least ten counts were recorded for this clonotype. This chain links TRBV6-1 with TRBJ2-2, with a weak D call TRBD2 (6 bases). Deletions cut 7 bases from V and 3 bases from J, with 15 bases between. The CDR3 is 15 amino acids. Looked up from germline, CDR1 is MNHNS and CDR2 is SASEGT. Here the CDR3 reads CASTLGDSDTGELFF. CDR3 DNA: TGTGCCAGCACCCTAGGGGACTCAGACACCGGGGAGCTGTTTTTT.

This clonotype has a count of ten or more. This chain links TRBV29-1 with TRBJ2-2; D gene unclear. This CDR3 has 11 residues. Germline V lookup: CDR1 SQVTM, CDR2 ANQGSEA. V lost 5 bases to trimming and J lost 3 bases, with 4 bases between them. CDR3 sequence: CSVRDTGELFF. The DNA of the CDR3 is TGCAGCGTTAGAGACACCGGGGAGCTGTTTTTT.

At least ten counts were recorded for this clonotype. The chain is built from TRBV2 and TRBJ1-1; D gene uncertain. The CDR3 length is 15 residues. Trimming removed 6 bases from V and 1 base from J, with 15 bases in between. The germline gives CDR1 SNHLY, CDR2 FYNNEI. The CDR3 DNA reads TGTGCCAGCAGACTCGTCCAAGAGTCGAACACTGAAGCTTTCTTT. Its translation is CASRLVQESNTEAFF.

This clonotype occurred many times. This chain links TRBV9 with TRBJ2-1; 10 bases match TRBD1. The CDR3 totals 16 residues. Germline V gene lookup returns CDR1 SGDLS and CDR2 YYNGEE. Losses at the gene ends were 3 bases for V and 3 bases for J; bases not matched to a gene: 6. CDR3 sequence reads: CASSARGQGGYNEQFF. Written as DNA, the CDR3 is TGTGCCAGCAGCGCCCGAGGACAGGGGGGCTACAATGAGCAGTTCTTC. Full variable domain (rest looked up from reference TRBV9 and TRBJ2-1): DSGVTQTPKHLITATGQRVTLRCSPRSGDLSVYWYQQSLDQGLQFLIQYYNGEERAKGNILERFSAQQFPDLHSELNLSSLELGDSALYFCASSARGQGGYNEQFFGPGTRLTVL.

Ten or more counts support this clonotype. The CDR3 coding sequence is TGTGCCAGCAGCTTAGAAGCGGGAGGTCCCGGGGGGCAGTTCTTC. It yields the protein CASSLEAGGPGGQFF. V is TRBV11-2 and J is TRBJ2-1; the match to TRBD2 covers 9 bases. This CDR3 has 15 amino acids. J was trimmed by 12 bases and V by 0 bases; bases with no gene match: 9. The germline V gene has CDR1 SGHAT and CDR2 FQNNGV. Filled out from reference TRBV11-2 and TRBJ2-1, the complete variable domain reads EAGVAQSPRYKIIEKRQSVAFWCNPISGHATLYWYQQILGQGPKLLIQFQNNGVVDDSQLPKDRFSAERLKGVDSTLKIQPAKLEDSAVYLCASSLEAGGPGGQFFGPGTRLTVL.

The sample holds many counts of this clonotype. The J gene is TRBJ1-5, the V gene TRBV12-3 or TRBV12-4, with D maybe TRBD1 (6 bases). Between the trimmed V and J ends, which lost 3 bases and 3 bases, there was a span of 15 bases. This CDR3 contains 16 residues. The CDR3 region is CASSLGGRENNQPQHF. As DNA, the CDR3 is TGTGCCAGCAGTTTGGGGGGCAGGGAGAACAATCAGCCCCAGCATTTT.

On this clonotype: A much larger clone differs by one base, so this may be a read error. V and J are TRBV6-1 and TRBJ2-7, with unresolved D. Germline values: CDR1 MNHNS, CDR2 SASEGT. Trimming removed 8 bases from V and 3 bases from J, with 20 bases in between. This CDR3 has 15 amino acids. CDR3 protein: CASGSYASQYYEQYF. The CDR3 nucleotides are TGTGCCAGCGGGTCTTACGCGAGCCAGTACTACGAGCAGTACTTC.

This clonotype was picked up many times. This sequence joins TRBV2 and TRBJ2-7; D remains unclear. The germline V and J ends were trimmed by 3 bases and 7 bases, with 7 bases remaining between them. CDR1 is SNHLY, CDR2 FYNNEI, per germline. The CDR3 consists of 11 residues. The CDR3 bases are TGTGCCAGCAGTGAGGCCGGGGAGCAGTACTTC. As protein: CASSEAGEQYF.

The chain employs TRBV13 and TRBJ1-6, with 7 bases aligning to TRBD1. V gave up 0 bases and J gave up 10 bases; unmatched junction bases: 9. Germline V CDR1 and CDR2: PRHDT, FYEKMQ (reference sequence). This CDR3 has 16 residues. Written as DNA, the CDR3 is TGTGCCAGCAGCTTAGGCCGACAGGGCGCGGGCTCACCCCTCCACTTT. Protein product: CASSLGRQGAGSPLHF.

As for this clonotype: A read error may be the cause here, since a much bigger clone is one base away. The CDR3 nucleotides are TGTGCCAGCAGCCTGGGGGGGAACCAAGAGGCCCAGTACTTC. It translates to CASSLGGNQEAQYF. This chain joins TRBV7-9 and TRBJ2-5; TRBD2 agrees at 7 bases. Looked up from germline, CDR1 is SEHNR and CDR2 is FQNEAQ (reference sequence). This CDR3 comprises 14 residues.

The chain links TRBV12-3 or TRBV12-4 to TRBJ2-1; D may match TRBD1 or TRBD2 (5 bases each). Trimming removed 7 bases at V and 14 bases at J, with 30 bases between. The length of the CDR3 is 16 residues. Here the CDR3 DNA reads TGTGCCAGCACCTCAAATCCCCCCCCCCGGGGCGGCTTAGAGTTCTTC. Its protein product is CASTSNPPPRGGLEFF.